A selection of T cell receptor beta chains follows, all from one sample in a study of Graves' ophthalmopathy and Graves' hyperthyroidism. TCRdb reanalysed the multiplex PCR reads using MiXCR and keeps one entry per CDR3 protein. The data hold some 160,000 distinct CDR3 sequences, with around 39% observed a single time. Sequenced material: peripheral blood. The receptors originated from a young man with Graves' ophthalmopathy. Each CDR3 is given with its conserved first and last residue. Each record gives: D gene, clone size, V gene, J gene, CDR3 DNA, CDR3 protein. D genes are given only for firm matches. Expanded clones get a size class; other rows say once, few or many, or leave the size out.

D: .; size: .; V: TRBV28; J: TRBJ1-2; DNA: TGTGCCAGCAGTTTGACGGGTCCGGGTGGCTACACCTTC; CDR3: CASSLTGPGGYTF
D: TRBD2; size: .; V: TRBV19; J: TRBJ2-1; DNA: TGTGCCAGTAGTCCTAGCGGCAATGAGCAGTTCTTC; CDR3: CASSPSGNEQFF
D: .; size: once; V: TRBV25-1; J: TRBJ1-6; DNA: TGTGCCAGCAGTGAAAGGAACAGGGATTATAATTCACCCCTCCACTTT; CDR3: CASSERNRDYNSPLHF
D: TRBD2; size: .; V: TRBV11-2; J: TRBJ2-3; DNA: TGTGCCAGCAGCTCGCTAGCGGGCGTAGGCACAGATACGCAGTATTTT; CDR3: CASSSLAGVGTDTQYF
D: .; size: few; V: TRBV6-1; J: TRBJ1-1; DNA: TGTGCCAGCAGTGAAGAATGGGTGGGGGCTTTCTTT; CDR3: CASSEEWVGAFF
D: .; size: many; V: TRBV7-2; J: TRBJ1-1; DNA: TGTGCCAGCAGCTTCCAAACAGGGATGAACACTGAAGCTTTCTTT; CDR3: CASSFQTGMNTEAFF
D: TRBD2; size: many; V: TRBV2; J: TRBJ2-5; DNA: TGTGCCAGCAGAAGGGCTAGCGGGAGTGGAGAGACCCAGTACTTC; CDR3: CASRRASGSGETQYF
D: TRBD2; size: .; V: TRBV12-3/TRBV12-4; J: TRBJ2-5; DNA: TGTGCCAGCAGCCTATCAGGCGGGGGGCCCGGGGAGACCCAGTACTTC; CDR3: CASSLSGGGPGETQYF
D: .; size: many; V: TRBV28; J: TRBJ1-5; DNA: TGTGCCAGCAGTCAGGGAGCGGACAATCAGCCCCAGCATTTT; CDR3: CASSQGADNQPQHF
D: TRBD1; size: .; V: TRBV11-1; J: TRBJ2-5; DNA: TGTGCCAGCAGCGTAACGAAGACAGGGGATGGAATGGAGACCCAGTACTTC; CDR3: CASSVTKTGDGMETQYF
D: .; size: many; V: TRBV20-1; J: TRBJ1-1; DNA: TGCAGTGCTAGCACATCTGGGGGCCGAGCTTTCTTT; CDR3: CSASTSGGRAFF
D: .; size: .; V: TRBV29-1; J: TRBJ1-1; DNA: TGCAGCGTTGAAAAATCGTACACCAGAGGGGCTTTCTTT; CDR3: CSVEKSYTRGAFF
D: .; size: many; V: TRBV15; J: TRBJ1-1; DNA: TGTGCCACCAGCAGAGAACAGGCGACCACTATGGCTGAAGCTTTCTTT; CDR3: CATSREQATTMAEAFF
D: .; size: many; V: TRBV12-3/TRBV12-4; J: TRBJ1-1; DNA: TGTGCCAGCAGTTTCCAGGGAAGGAACACTGAAGCTTTCTTT; CDR3: CASSFQGRNTEAFF
D: TRBD1; size: many; V: TRBV10-3; J: TRBJ1-6; DNA: TGTGCCATCAGTGAAGACAGGGGTGGCTCACCCCTCCACTTT; CDR3: CAISEDRGGSPLHF
D: TRBD2; size: many; V: TRBV27; J: TRBJ2-4; DNA: TGTGCCAGCAGATATACTAGCGGGGGGACCAAAAACATTCAGTACTTC; CDR3: CASRYTSGGTKNIQYF
D: .; size: .; V: TRBV25-1; J: TRBJ1-5; DNA: TGTGCCGGATTCCCCATGTCCCAGCCCTATAGCAATCAGCCCCAGCATTTT; CDR3: CAGFPMSQPYSNQPQHF
D: .; size: .; V: TRBV7-3; J: TRBJ2-7; DNA: TGTGCCAGCAGCTTATTTCAGGGATCGAGTTACGAGCAGTACTTC; CDR3: CASSLFQGSSYEQYF
D: .; size: many; V: TRBV20-1; J: TRBJ1-5; DNA: TGCAGTGCTCCACCAGGGGATGGCAATCAGCCCCAGCATTTT; CDR3: CSAPPGDGNQPQHF
D: TRBD1; size: few; V: TRBV25-1; J: TRBJ2-7; DNA: TGTGCCAGCAGAGCCAGGGGACAGACTCTTGAGCAGTACTTC; CDR3: CASRARGQTLEQYF
D: .; size: once; V: TRBV24-1; J: TRBJ2-5; DNA: TGTGCCACCAGTGACCCGGGACCTGGAGAGACCCAGTACTTC; CDR3: CATSDPGPGETQYF
D: TRBD2; size: many; V: TRBV12-3/TRBV12-4; J: TRBJ2-7; DNA: TGTGCCAGCAGTTCCCTCGCGGGAGCTACCCACGAGCAGTACTTC; CDR3: CASSSLAGATHEQYF
D: TRBD1; size: .; V: TRBV6-2/TRBV6-3; J: TRBJ2-7; DNA: TGTGCCAGCAGGAGGACAGGGCTCGGCTCCTACGAGCAGTACTTC; CDR3: CASRRTGLGSYEQYF
D: .; size: many; V: TRBV3-1; J: TRBJ2-5; DNA: TGTGCCAGCAGCCAAGATTCGTGGGTAGGGTTGCAAGAGACCCAGTACTTC; CDR3: CASSQDSWVGLQETQYF
D: .; size: many; V: TRBV19; J: TRBJ1-5; DNA: TGTGCCAGTAGTATATCTTGGGGGGGCGGCAATCAGCCCCAGCATTTT; CDR3: CASSISWGGGNQPQHF